Below are 9 T cell receptor beta chains sequenced from a single sample in a study of T-cell memory formation after mild COVID-19. In TCRdb, the 5' RACE reads were re-called with MiXCR into one record per CDR3 protein. This sample yields about 400,000 distinct CDR3 sequences, of which approximately 25% are seen a single time; roughly 8.9% belongs to the top ten. Sample: PBMCs or a T cell subset sorted from them (not recorded which). All receptors derive from an adult woman who had mild COVID-19 (a few samples of this study predate the infection). Cell type and time point are not known.

This chain links TRBV15 with TRBJ2-7; D uncertain. The CDR3 runs 14 residues. V lost 3 bases and J 5 bases, leaving 14 bases between the germline ends. Per the germline V gene, CDR1 is LNHNV and CDR2 is YYDKDF (reference sequence). The CDR3 region is CATSSPSGNHEQYF. In DNA form, the CDR3 reads TGTGCCACCAGCAGCCCCTCTGGGAATCACGAGCAGTACTTC.

The V call is TRBV7-6, the J call TRBJ1-1; D ambiguous. CDR3 length equals 15 residues. Germline V gene data show CDR1 as SGHVS and CDR2 as FNYEAQ. The V gene lost 1 base and the J gene lost 4 bases, with 13 bases spanning the gap. The CDR3 spells CASSLEDAGSTEAFF. In DNA, the CDR3 is TGTGCCAGCAGCTTAGAGGACGCCGGGAGCACTGAAGCTTTCTTT.

The chain is built from TRBV7-9 and TRBJ1-3, with no clear D. From germline, CDR1 is SEHNR and CDR2 FQNEAQ (reference sequence). The CDR3 length is 15 residues. V shed 0 bases and J shed 7 bases, with 13 bases lying between them. The CDR3 region is CASSLAGSFGNTIYF. The CDR3 DNA is TGTGCCAGCAGCTTAGCGGGGAGTTTCGGGAACACCATATATTTT.

The V and J genes are TRBV7-2 and TRBJ1-2, with D maybe TRBD1 (6 bases). There are 17 residues in the CDR3. V shed 10 bases and J shed 4 bases, with 28 bases lying between them. Looked up from germline, CDR1 is SGHTA and CDR2 is FQGNSA. The CDR3 DNA is TGTGCCATCTCGGGGGGGCAGGGAGTCAGAGGGCCCTATGGCTACACCTTC. As protein: CAISGGQGVRGPYGYTF.

This clonotype has only a few counts. CDR3 residues: CASSLGLTSGVTDTQYF. Here the CDR3 DNA reads TGTGCCAGCAGCTTGGGATTGACTAGCGGGGTCACAGATACGCAGTATTTT. V and J are TRBV11-2 and TRBJ2-3, with 11 nucleotides matching TRBD2. This CDR3 has 17 residues. V dropped 3 bases and J dropped 2; count of bases not matched to a gene: 7. The germline CDR1 and CDR2 sequences are SGHAT and FQNNGV.

The V and J genes are TRBV11-2 and TRBJ2-1; 8 bases are shared with TRBD1. The V gene end was trimmed by 1 base and the J gene end by 6 bases; junction bases not matched to a gene: 8. The CDR3 consists of 16 residues. Per the germline V gene, CDR1 is SGHAT and CDR2 is FQNNGV. The CDR3 DNA reads TGTGCCAGCAGCTTAGGACTGGCAGGGGGCTTCAATGAGCAGTTCTTC. Translation: CASSLGLAGGFNEQFF.

The genes are TRBV7-9 and TRBJ1-2; 9 bases agree with TRBD1. The CDR3 consists of 14 residues. V lost 5 bases and J lost 5; bases outside the gene matches: 6. In germline, CDR1 is SEHNR, CDR2 FQNEAQ (reference sequence). The CDR3 DNA reads as TGTGCCAGCAGCACCCGGACAGGGGAGTATGGCTACACCTTC. Amino acid sequence: CASSTRTGEYGYTF.

The chain is built from TRBV6-6 and TRBJ2-7, with TRBD1 matching over 7 bases. With V trimmed by 7 bases and J by 3 bases, 3 bases remained unmatched. The length of the CDR3 is 12 residues. Germline CDR1 reads MNHNY; CDR2 reads SVGAGI (reference sequence). CDR3 sequence reads: CASNSGGYEQYF. The CDR3 bases are TGTGCCAGCAATTCAGGGGGCTACGAGCAGTACTTC.

This clonotype was seen a few times. V is TRBV2 and J is TRBJ1-6, with D perhaps matching TRBD1 (5 bases). CDR1 is SNHLY, CDR2 FYNNEI, per germline. The germline V and J ends were trimmed by 8 bases and 10 bases, with 15 bases remaining between them. The CDR3 contains 13 residues. The CDR3 spells CASGTQEGSPLHF. The CDR3 DNA sequence: TGTGCCAGCGGGACCCAGGAGGGATCACCCCTCCACTTT.